The present entry profiles one T cell receptor (beta chain) with its context. The data were taken from a study of blood T cell repertoires in COVID-19. Study overall: Samples representing acute and convalescent COVID-19 were sourced from the United States, Italy and Spain.

Per the authors' pipeline: Amplified reference gene primers provided the basis for estimating nucleated cell counts. Libraries were prepared by immunoSEQ multiplex PCR; TCRdb keeps only in-frame clonotypes and omits some of them. That table gives V, J and clone size, and the DNA gave D and trimming. The sample carries about 260,000 clones, approximately 86% recorded once. This sequence originates from a man aged 25 to 40 with active or convalescent COVID-19. The sample was peripheral blood.

As DNA, the CDR3 is TGTGCCAGTAGTACCTTACAGGGGCCCTACAATGAGCAGTTCTTC. As protein: CASSTLQGPYNEQFF. The V call is TRBV19, the J call TRBJ2-1; TRBD1 agrees at 7 bases. The CDR3 extends over 15 amino acids. The trim removed 4 bases at V and 2 bases at J, leaving 5 bases unmatched. Germline V CDR1 and CDR2: LNHDA, SQIVND (reference sequence).